The rows below give T cell receptor beta chains drawn from one sample of a study of T-cell memory formation after mild COVID-19. A single record per CDR3 protein comes from TCRdb applying MiXCR to the 5' RACE reads. The table shows under 400,000 distinct CDR3 sequences, with about 21% occurring only once. Sequenced input: PBMCs or a T cell subset sorted from them (not recorded which). The source of these receptors is an adult woman who had mild COVID-19 (a few samples of this study predate the infection). Cell type and time point are not known. The conserved cysteine and the conserved F or W are not part of the CDR3 here.

v_gene: TRBV12-3/TRBV12-4; CDR3aa: ASSRRGTDTDTQY
v_gene: TRBV7-2; CDR3aa: ASSPPPPRGEKLF
v_gene: TRBV29-1; CDR3aa: SVAGGATAETQY
v_gene: TRBV3-1; CDR3aa: ASSPLKVSGTGELF
v_gene: TRBV2; CDR3aa: ASNGGGTYEQY
v_gene: TRBV5-1; CDR3aa: ASSLAGPGGNQPQH
v_gene: TRBV11-3; CDR3aa: ASSLDPAKNIQY
v_gene: TRBV12-3/TRBV12-4; CDR3aa: ASSRLAGGNYEQY
v_gene: TRBV6-2/TRBV6-3; CDR3aa: ASSYWPGQGNQPQH
v_gene: TRBV27; CDR3aa: AAGVASNYGYT
v_gene: TRBV27; CDR3aa: ASKKGDGARNGYT
v_gene: TRBV28; CDR3aa: ASESNEQF
v_gene: TRBV20-1; CDR3aa: SARVLAGATGYEQY
v_gene: TRBV7-8; CDR3aa: ASTSGREPYEQY
v_gene: TRBV4-3; CDR3aa: ASSQGSGTRADTQY
v_gene: TRBV12-3/TRBV12-4; CDR3aa: ASSLNLGNTEAF
v_gene: TRBV9; CDR3aa: ASSVTGAGGAMPYGYT
v_gene: TRBV11-2; CDR3aa: ASSLAGGLLDTQY
v_gene: TRBV19; CDR3aa: ASTPGGRGFSNTEAF
v_gene: TRBV5-6; CDR3aa: ASSQAGQSEAF
v_gene: TRBV7-9; CDR3aa: ASSPSTGMGYT
v_gene: TRBV14; CDR3aa: ASSREGQGPNEQY
v_gene: TRBV7-9; CDR3aa: ASSSGASKWGWEAF
v_gene: TRBV5-4; CDR3aa: ASSPSLHEQY
v_gene: TRBV7-2; CDR3aa: ASSLVGTSLVNEQF
v_gene: TRBV12-3/TRBV12-4; CDR3aa: ASRRGGSGFIDTQY
v_gene: TRBV7-7; CDR3aa: ASSLILGQNTGELF
v_gene: TRBV4-1; CDR3aa: ASSQDGREDTQY
v_gene: TRBV27; CDR3aa: ASSLRRTWGDEQF
v_gene: TRBV4-3; CDR3aa: ASSQEYGGGGLSYEQY
v_gene: TRBV7-9; CDR3aa: ASSSGQGSNYEQY
v_gene: TRBV2; CDR3aa: ASSELGGPAYNEQF
v_gene: TRBV24-1; CDR3aa: ATSDGQGESMDEQF
v_gene: TRBV7-2; CDR3aa: ASSLTPGLNTGELF
v_gene: TRBV24-1; CDR3aa: ATSEPDTYNEQF
v_gene: TRBV5-1; CDR3aa: ASSLTSGYEQF
v_gene: TRBV3-1; CDR3aa: ASSLGQGTPLSYEQY
v_gene: TRBV7-2; CDR3aa: ASTPEGVNYEQY
v_gene: TRBV5-1; CDR3aa: ASSLAQGTGELF
v_gene: TRBV15; CDR3aa: ATSRVNNNEQF
v_gene: TRBV7-6; CDR3aa: ASSPNPHWSVREVTDTQY